This T cell receptor (beta chain) was captured by sequencing in a study of cytomegalovirus exposure and HLA in healthy donors. Notes on the study in general: Judged likely to be a sequencing artifact was a cluster of highly shared sequence variants. TRBV6-2, TRBV6-3 and some other V segments were unresolvable in 87-base-pair reads.

Among the donors, all were healthy bone marrow donors. V was clipped by 9 bases and J by 3 bases; unmatched bases: 7. Germline values: CDR1 LNHDA, CDR2 SQIVND (reference sequence). The CDR3 extends over 17 amino acids. The PCR was carried out with 60 Vbeta primers and 13 Jbeta primers. Profiled with immunoSEQ multiplex PCR; TCRdb holds only in-frame clones, not every one. Here the sample spans 97,000 or so clones, roughly 70% being singletons. As for this clone: Its target is unknown.

Material: PBMCs. This TCR was recovered from a man between 50 and 59 years old in good health and CMV-seronegative. The V gene is TRBV19, the J gene TRBJ2-2; TRBD2 agrees at 16 bases. The CDR3, as DNA: TGTGCCAGCTTGGGACTAGCGGGGGGGCCCGACACCGGGGAGCTGTTTTTT. Translating gives CASLGLAGGPDTGELFF.